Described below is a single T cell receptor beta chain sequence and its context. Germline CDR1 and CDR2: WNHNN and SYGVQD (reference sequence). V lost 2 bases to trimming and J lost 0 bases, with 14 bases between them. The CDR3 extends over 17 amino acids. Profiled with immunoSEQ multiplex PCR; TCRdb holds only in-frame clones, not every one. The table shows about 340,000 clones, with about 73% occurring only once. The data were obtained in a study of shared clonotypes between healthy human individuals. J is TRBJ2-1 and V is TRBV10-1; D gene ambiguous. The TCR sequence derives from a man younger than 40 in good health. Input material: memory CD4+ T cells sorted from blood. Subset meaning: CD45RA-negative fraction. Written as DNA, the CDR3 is TGCGCCAGCAGTGAGAAGCACGGTAGACACTCCTACAATGAGCAGTTCTTC. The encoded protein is CASSEKHGRHSYNEQFF.